This T cell receptor beta chain was retrieved from a study of blood T cell repertoires in COVID-19. Turning to the study itself: Sites in the United States, Italy and Spain provided acute and convalescent COVID-19 samples. The cDNA or gDNA used as material had been derived from T cells, B-cell-depleted T cells, or PBMCs.

As originally analysed: Using reference gene primer amplification, nucleated cell counts were estimated. Some clones are missing from TCRdb's copy, which holds only in-frame ones; the method was immunoSEQ multiplex PCR. The DNA gave D and trimming, while V, J and clone size come from that table. The repertoire has 500,000 to 600,000 clones, roughly 89% of them found once; the top ten carry 7.8%. The Seattle site enrolled patients during active infection and followed them longitudinally. The length of the CDR3 is 13 residues. Trimming removed 3 bases at V and 4 bases at J, with 12 bases between. Looked up from germline, CDR1 is SQVTM and CDR2 is ANQGSEA.

What was sequenced was peripheral blood. The V and J genes are TRBV29-1 and TRBJ1-1, with a tentative D call TRBD1 (5 bases). This receptor was obtained from a woman aged 45-60 years with COVID-19, enrolled during active disease. CDR3 loop: CSVDGGGGTEAFF. CDR3 DNA sequence: TGCAGCGTTGACGGGGGGGGAGGCACTGAAGCTTTCTTT.